This T cell receptor (beta chain) was identified during a study of spatial heterogeneity in lung cancer. Specified time point: sample taken at primary tumor resection. TCRs were sequenced from unsorted whole RNA of tumor, nontumor lung or PBMC. V lost 3 bases, J lost 2 bases, and 26 bases lay in between. Germline V CDR1 and CDR2: LNHDA, SQIVND (reference sequence). CDR3 length: 21 amino acids. MiXCR, applied by TCRdb to the 5' RACE reads, yields one record per CDR3 protein. The sample lists about 39,000 distinct CDR3 sequences; around 5.8% were seen once. The sample in question was PBMCs, obtained at surgery. The sequence derives from a male donor with early-stage non-small cell lung cancer. V usage is TRBV19 and J usage is TRBJ2-6; the D call may be TRBD1 or TRBD2 (5 bases each). CDR3 DNA sequence: TGTGCCAGTAGTATTGACCCAATTAGTGGGGGTTTCTTTGCTGGGGCCAACGTCCTGACTTTC. Its protein product is CASSIDPISGGFFAGANVLTF.